Listed below are T cell receptor beta chains from one sample, sequenced in a study of blood T cell repertoires in COVID-19. TCRdb's copy holds only in-frame clones and misses some; the assay was immunoSEQ multiplex PCR. Among 150,000 to 200,000 clones listed, more than 75% were seen once. The sequenced material came from peripheral blood. These receptors all come from a man in his sixties with COVID-19, enrolled during active disease. CDR3s leave out the opening cysteine and the closing phenylalanine or tryptophan. Rows may omit the clone size; those that give it use once, few, many or a size class.

clone size: -
V gene: TRBV7-2
CDR3 protein: ASSLQAGGGTDTQY

clone size: -
V gene: TRBV7-9
CDR3 protein: ASSPVAGHNEKLF

clone size: -
V gene: TRBV19
CDR3 protein: ASTRDRGQSGNTIY

clone size: -
V gene: TRBV6-2/TRBV6-3
CDR3 protein: ASSYVQIGQPQH

clone size: -
V gene: TRBV5-6
CDR3 protein: ASSLWGTVKTYEQY

clone size: -
V gene: TRBV13
CDR3 protein: ASSLGVRYYNSPLH

clone size: -
V gene: TRBV14
CDR3 protein: ASSPPTGGRYEQY

clone size: -
V gene: TRBV11-3
CDR3 protein: ASNSVLVSGNTIY

clone size: -
V gene: TRBV5-4
CDR3 protein: ASSFYTYEQY

clone size: -
V gene: TRBV6-5
CDR3 protein: ASSSGEYEQY

clone size: once
V gene: TRBV5-6
CDR3 protein: ASSLFQGANTEAF

clone size: -
V gene: TRBV7-3
CDR3 protein: ASSRTGGDTIY

clone size: -
V gene: TRBV29-1
CDR3 protein: SVDVRFPRDGYT

clone size: few
V gene: TRBV12-3/TRBV12-4
CDR3 protein: ASEGVGNTIY

clone size: -
V gene: TRBV4-1
CDR3 protein: ASSQTGTGISGNTIY

clone size: -
V gene: TRBV27
CDR3 protein: ASSPPFGVSGANVLT

clone size: -
V gene: TRBV11-3
CDR3 protein: ASSLQGYTEAF

clone size: once
V gene: TRBV9
CDR3 protein: ASSYFSGRSETQY

clone size: once
V gene: TRBV4-3
CDR3 protein: ASSQDRGYTQY

clone size: -
V gene: TRBV9
CDR3 protein: ASSGGTQSEKLF

clone size: -
V gene: TRBV2
CDR3 protein: ASSAQLAGPQETQY

clone size: -
V gene: TRBV11-2
CDR3 protein: ASSLGGIGTEAF

clone size: -
V gene: TRBV11-2
CDR3 protein: ASSLVRFGEQY

clone size: -
V gene: TRBV29-1
CDR3 protein: SVGTGMVGTEAF

clone size: -
V gene: TRBV5-6
CDR3 protein: ASSVNMNTEAF

clone size: -
V gene: TRBV6-6
CDR3 protein: ASSYMEENSPLH

clone size: -
V gene: TRBV16
CDR3 protein: ASSQSGGGGSEQY

clone size: -
V gene: TRBV4-3
CDR3 protein: ASSLAEGGGTEAF

clone size: -
V gene: TRBV5-1
CDR3 protein: ASSGVAGGETQY

clone size: -
V gene: TRBV5-1
CDR3 protein: ASSLAPVNYEQY

clone size: -
V gene: TRBV7-3
CDR3 protein: ASSTGQEQAF

clone size: -
V gene: TRBV7-9
CDR3 protein: ASSLDVAGGSYNSPLH

clone size: -
V gene: TRBV5-6
CDR3 protein: ASSLGQGVSGNTIY

clone size: -
V gene: TRBV18
CDR3 protein: ASSPRDTSYEQY

clone size: -
V gene: TRBV3-1/TRBV3-2
CDR3 protein: ASSHPNEGSNEQF

clone size: -
V gene: TRBV29-1
CDR3 protein: SVPRYTGSMEQF

clone size: -
V gene: TRBV24-1
CDR3 protein: ATSDPYGQGTGANVLT

clone size: -
V gene: TRBV20-1
CDR3 protein: SASRVGANVLT

clone size: few
V gene: TRBV28
CDR3 protein: ASSGRNRGQRNTIY

clone size: few
V gene: TRBV11-2
CDR3 protein: ASSLVRGQPQH

clone size: once
V gene: TRBV5-1
CDR3 protein: ASSPGQGATYEQY

clone size: -
V gene: TRBV30
CDR3 protein: AWTRQAGETQY

clone size: -
V gene: TRBV5-4
CDR3 protein: ASSLGQGENTEAF

clone size: -
V gene: TRBV7-8
CDR3 protein: ASSLGTSGSRADTQY

clone size: -
V gene: TRBV18
CDR3 protein: ASSPPGERGNQPQH

clone size: few
V gene: TRBV10-3
CDR3 protein: AISDRGPDSPLH

clone size: -
V gene: TRBV18
CDR3 protein: ASSPGQGDEQY

clone size: -
V gene: TRBV5-4
CDR3 protein: ASSLRDRDLWQY

clone size: -
V gene: TRBV7-2
CDR3 protein: ASSFSSNQPQH

clone size: -
V gene: TRBV24-1
CDR3 protein: ATSDTTGFYEQF

clone size: once
V gene: TRBV7-2
CDR3 protein: ASSFDRGHYNEQF

clone size: once
V gene: TRBV5-1
CDR3 protein: ASSVGDRGTTGANVLT

clone size: -
V gene: TRBV29-1
CDR3 protein: SAPGQGSVSGYT

clone size: -
V gene: TRBV6-6
CDR3 protein: ASSRLADQDTQY

clone size: few
V gene: TRBV29-1
CDR3 protein: SGRDRAINEQF

clone size: -
V gene: TRBV6-1
CDR3 protein: ASSDDRGPYNEQF

clone size: -
V gene: TRBV18
CDR3 protein: ASSPPGQANTGELF

clone size: -
V gene: TRBV24-1
CDR3 protein: ATSDSPGQVNNEQF

clone size: -
V gene: TRBV4-1
CDR3 protein: ASSQQLAGDQETQY

clone size: -
V gene: TRBV5-1
CDR3 protein: ASSFHNEVGALAF